These 22 T cell receptor beta chains came from one sample sequenced in a study of cytomegalovirus exposure and HLA in healthy donors. Produced via immunoSEQ multiplex PCR; TCRdb's table is partial and in-frame only. This table holds some 290,000 clones, nearly 90% found once. The specimen was PBMCs. These receptors were taken from a man aged 30-40 years in good health and CMV-seronegative.

The gene calls are TRBV6-5 and TRBJ1-3, with unresolved D. Trimming removed 4 bases at V and 0 bases at J, with 10 bases between. Germline V gene data show CDR1 as MNHEY and CDR2 as SVGAGI. The CDR3 has 15 residues. The CDR3 DNA is TGTGCCAGCAGTTGGCAGCGGAGCTCTGGAAACACCATATATTTT. As protein: CASSWQRSSGNTIYF.

The V gene is TRBV18, the J gene TRBJ2-2; TRBD1 aligns across 9 bases. The CDR3 sequence is 17 residues long. In germline, CDR1 is KGHSH, CDR2 LQKENI. V trimming: 6 bases; J trimming: 0 bases; junction bases outside the gene matches: 8. The CDR3 reads CASSPKTGGTNTGELFF. The CDR3 bases are TGTGCCAGCTCCCCTAAGACAGGGGGTACGAACACCGGGGAGCTGTTTTTT. Filled out from reference TRBV18 and TRBJ2-2, the complete variable domain reads NAGVMQNPRHLVRRRGQEARLRCSPMKGHSHVYWYRQLPEEGLKFMVYLQKENIIDESGMPKERFSAEFPKEGPSILRIQQVVRGDSAAYFCASSPKTGGTNTGELFFGEGSRLTVL.

This sequence joins TRBV27 and TRBJ2-2; weak D call: TRBD2 (6 bases). The germline V and J ends were trimmed by 5 bases and 0 bases, with 10 bases remaining between them. The germline V gene has CDR1 MNHEY and CDR2 SMNVEV (reference sequence). The length of the CDR3 is 15 residues. CDR3 sequence reads: CASSLWTTNTGELFF. In DNA, the CDR3 is TGTGCCAGCAGTCTCTGGACTACGAACACCGGGGAGCTGTTTTTT.

V is TRBV9 and J is TRBJ2-3; 8 bases line up with TRBD2. Germline V gives CDR1 SGDLS, CDR2 YYNGEE. The junction had 2 bases not matched to a gene; V was cut back by 0 bases and J by 5 bases. There are 14 residues in the CDR3. As DNA, the CDR3 is TGTGCCAGCAGCGTAGCGGGGGGGCAAGATACGCAGTATTTT. Protein: CASSVAGGQDTQYF.

CDR3 sequence reads: CASSVGTGVVYEQYF. The CDR3 DNA reads TGTGCCAGCAGCGTGGGGACAGGGGTCGTCTACGAGCAGTACTTC. This chain links TRBV9 with TRBJ2-7; TRBD1 agrees at 10 bases. The CDR3 extends over 15 amino acids. Germline values: CDR1 SGDLS, CDR2 YYNGEE. V lost 2 bases and J lost 3; bases outside the gene matches: 5. The full variable domain, its missing parts supplied by reference TRBV9 and TRBJ2-7, is DSGVTQTPKHLITATGQRVTLRCSPRSGDLSVYWYQQSLDQGLQFLIQYYNGEERAKGNILERFSAQQFPDLHSELNLSSLELGDSALYFCASSVGTGVVYEQYFGPGTRLTVT.

The chain employs TRBV13 and TRBJ2-1, with D maybe TRBD2 (6 bases). This CDR3 contains 13 residues. Trimming cost V 4 bases and J 6 bases, with 10 bases left between them. Germline V CDR1 and CDR2: PRHDT, FYEKMQ (reference sequence). Here the CDR3 reads CASSSVGGNEQFF. The CDR3 DNA reads TGTGCCAGCAGCTCGGTCGGGGGCAATGAGCAGTTCTTC.

This clone was counted between two and nine times. The genes are TRBV2 and TRBJ1-6; 7 bases are a match to TRBD1. The CDR3 is made up of 13 amino acids. Germline assignment: CDR1 SNHLY and CDR2 FYNNEI. The V gene end was trimmed by 6 bases and the J gene end by 13 bases; junction bases not matched to a gene: 9. This chain's CDR3 is CASRGQTLFPLHF. In DNA form, the CDR3 reads TGTGCCAGCAGGGGACAGACTCTATTCCCCCTCCACTTT.

The chain has TRBV9 and TRBJ2-1; a weak D match, TRBD1 (5 bases). Germline-derived CDR1 and CDR2 are SGDLS and YYNGEE. V was clipped by 3 bases and J by 6 bases, with 13 bases between them. The CDR3 has 14 amino acids. The DNA for the CDR3 is TGTGCCAGCAGCGAGTCGACAGCTGGCAATGAGCAGTTCTTC. It specifies CASSESTAGNEQFF.

Here the CDR3 reads CASSSGDGQPQHF. The CDR3 coding sequence is TGCGCCAGCAGCAGCGGTGATGGGCAGCCCCAGCATTTT. This chain connects TRBV5-1 to TRBJ1-5, with D unclear. This CDR3 spans 13 amino acids. CDR1 is SGHRS, CDR2 YFSETQ, per germline. V was pared by 4 bases and J by 7 bases, with 12 bases between. The full variable domain, rest sourced from reference TRBV5-1 and TRBJ1-5, is KAGVTQTPRYLIKTRGQQVTLSCSPISGHRSVSWYQQTPGQGLQFLFEYFSETQRNKGNFPGRFSGRQFSNSRSEMNVSTLELGDSALYLCASSSGDGQPQHFGDGTRLSIL.

The rearrangement joins TRBV9 to TRBJ1-2; TRBD1 matches 7 bases. V was pared by 5 bases and J by 0 bases, with 4 bases of the junction left unmatched. Germline CDR1 and CDR2: SGDLS and YYNGEE. The CDR3 spans 14 residues. The CDR3 here is CASRGQASNYGYTF. CDR3 DNA sequence: TGTGCCAGCAGAGGACAGGCCTCTAACTATGGCTACACCTTC.

As for this clone: This sample also contains other DNA sequences that code for the same CDR3. The chain couples TRBV9 to TRBJ2-7; D possibly corresponds to TRBD2 (5 bases). Per germline, CDR1 SGDLS and CDR2 YYNGEE. V shed 0 bases and J shed 0 bases, with 7 bases lying between them. CDR3 size: 14 residues. CDR3 sequence (DNA): TGTGCCAGCAGCGTAGGAGGGAGCTCCTACGAGCAGTACTTC. Protein: CASSVGGSSYEQYF.

Comment on this clone: The junction departs from the called germline gene at one end, perhaps through a read error. The chain employs TRBV7-9 and TRBJ2-3; the D gene is possibly TRBD2 (6 bases). Germline-derived CDR1 and CDR2 are SEHNR and FQNEAQ (reference sequence). This CDR3 contains 15 residues. CDR3 amino acids: CASSLASDRADTQYF. The CDR3 nucleotides are TGTGCCAGCAGCCTAGCTAGCGACCGCGCGGATACGCAGTATTTT.

V is TRBV19 and J is TRBJ2-5; weak D call: TRBD1 (6 bases). The CDR3 runs 15 residues. Trimming stripped 1 base from V and 4 bases from J, with 13 bases between. Per germline, CDR1 LNHDA and CDR2 SQIVND (reference sequence). The CDR3 sequence is CASSIGWGLVETQYF. The CDR3 DNA sequence: TGTGCCAGTAGTATAGGGTGGGGGCTGGTAGAGACCCAGTACTTC.

V is TRBV6-5 and J is TRBJ1-2, with 8 bases aligning to TRBD1. Germline CDR1 is MNHEY and CDR2 is SVGAGI. The CDR3 totals 13 residues. J lost 6 bases, V lost 8 bases, and 8 bases had no gene match. The CDR3, as DNA: TGTGCCAGCCGAGGGGACAGGACCCATGGCTACACCTTC. It encodes CASRGDRTHGYTF.

This rearrangement joins TRBV9 to TRBJ2-2; 7 positions agree with TRBD2. Per germline, CDR1 SGDLS and CDR2 YYNGEE. The CDR3 loop spans 17 amino acids. With 3 bases clipped from V and 7 bases from J, the junction kept 15 bases outside the gene matches. CDR3 in amino acids: CASSGLEGGGPLGELFF. In nucleotides, the CDR3 is TGTGCCAGCAGCGGATTAGAGGGCGGGGGTCCGCTCGGGGAGCTGTTTTTT.

The rearrangement links TRBV2 to TRBJ1-5, with D possibly being TRBD1 (5 bases). Trimming pared 6 bases from V and 3 bases from J, leaving 6 bases between. From germline, CDR1 is SNHLY and CDR2 FYNNEI. This CDR3 is 12 amino acids long. CDR3 sequence reads: CASSRDNQPQHF. The CDR3, as DNA: TGTGCCAGCAGCAGGGACAATCAGCCCCAGCATTTT.

This chain connects TRBV10-3 to TRBJ1-1, with 11 bases aligning to TRBD1. Looked up from germline, CDR1 is ENHRY and CDR2 is SYGVKD. This CDR3 spans 14 amino acids. V shed 6 bases, J shed 3 bases, and the junction held 3 bases outside the gene matches. For the CDR3, the DNA is TGTGCCATCAGGGGGACAGGGGGGCACACTGAAGCTTTCTTT. Translating gives CAIRGTGGHTEAFF.

A single count supports this clone. The chain combines TRBV9 with TRBJ2-7; D is perhaps TRBD1 (6 bases). The V end was cut by 4 bases, the J end by 4 bases, with 21 bases between. The V gene's germline CDR1 is SGDLS and CDR2 YYNGEE. CDR3 size: 16 residues. DNA of the CDR3: TGTGCCAGCAGCCCCAGAGGAGACAGGCAGGAATACGAGCAGTACTTC. This sequence encodes CASSPRGDRQEYEQYF.

The chain employs TRBV9 and TRBJ2-6; 11 bases align to TRBD1. In germline, CDR1 is SGDLS, CDR2 YYNGEE. The CDR3 runs to 16 residues. V dropped 5 bases and J dropped 0; count of bases not matched to a gene: 1. This CDR3 is CASSGTGGSGANVLTF. For the CDR3, the DNA is TGTGCCAGCAGTGGGACAGGGGGCTCTGGGGCCAACGTCCTGACTTTC.

The chain employs TRBV7-9 and TRBJ2-2; 9 bases are shared with TRBD1. Germline V gives CDR1 SEHNR, CDR2 FQNEAQ (reference sequence). This CDR3 has 15 amino acids. V lost 5 bases and J lost 1; bases outside the gene matches: 2. The CDR3 DNA reads as TGTGCCAGCAGCCCGACAGGGGGGAACACCGGGGAGCTGTTTTTT. Its protein product is CASSPTGGNTGELFF.

The V and J genes are TRBV27 and TRBJ2-7, with TRBD1 matching over 8 bases. The V gene end was trimmed by 5 bases and the J gene end by 4 bases; junction bases not matched to a gene: 7. The CDR3 is made up of 14 amino acids. In germline, CDR1 is MNHEY, CDR2 SMNVEV (reference sequence). CDR3 sequence (DNA): TGTGCCAGCAGTATACGGGACAGGAGTTACGAGCAGTACTTC. Amino acids: CASSIRDRSYEQYF.

This clone showed up just once. The rearrangement uses TRBV6-6 and TRBJ2-4; D unclear. This CDR3 contains 14 residues. Germline values: CDR1 MNHNY, CDR2 SVGAGI (reference sequence). V was shortened by 2 bases and J by 6 bases, with 11 bases between the two germline ends. The CDR3 region is CASSYELGLNIQYF. The CDR3 nucleotides read TGTGCCAGCAGTTACGAGCTAGGTCTAAACATTCAGTACTTC.